A single sample is the source of the 22 T cell receptor beta chains below, sequenced in a study of CD8+CD57+ T cells in acquired aplastic anemia. Sequenced patients had shown CD8+CD57+ cell expansion by flow cytometry. The TCR beta profiling, which covered VDJ combination and CDR3 sequence, was carried out using genomic DNA as the template. TCRdb re-called the reads through MiXCR, storing one row per CDR3 protein. The profile shows under 200,000 distinct CDR3 sequences, roughly half of them singletons. What was sequenced was sorted CD4+, CD8+, or CD8+CD57+ T cells (not recorded which) from PBMCs. Receptors originate from a human donor with aplastic anemia.

This clonotype was detected many times. The chain recombines TRBV2 with TRBJ1-2; possible D gene TRBD1, 5 bases. V dropped 0 bases and J dropped 2 bases, with 7 bases sitting between them. Germline-derived CDR1 and CDR2 are SNHLY and FYNNEI. The CDR3 loop spans 14 amino acids. CDR3: CASSEAHRNYGYTF. Written as DNA, the CDR3 is TGTGCCAGCAGTGAAGCTCACAGGAACTATGGCTACACCTTC.

The V and J genes are TRBV15 and TRBJ1-1; D gene ambiguous. The ends were cut back, 6 bases at V and 5 bases at J, with 13 bases in the middle. Germline loops: CDR1 LNHNV, CDR2 YYDKDF (reference sequence). The CDR3 totals 13 residues. In DNA, the CDR3 is TGTGCCACCAGTCAGTCCTTAAGAACTGAAGCTTTCTTT. It encodes CATSQSLRTEAFF.

This clonotype was picked up many times. V usage is TRBV19 and J usage is TRBJ2-3; 7 bases line up with TRBD2. This CDR3 has 14 residues. Unmatched junction bases numbered 4, after V lost 5 bases and J lost 2 bases. The germline gives CDR1 LNHDA, CDR2 SQIVND (reference sequence). The CDR3 loop is CASSSSGTTDTQYF. The CDR3 coding sequence is TGTGCCAGTAGTTCCAGCGGGACCACAGATACGCAGTATTTT.

This clonotype was counted many times. Here the CDR3 DNA reads TGCGCCAGCAGCTTAGTCGGCGCGCGGGGCGAGCAGTACTTC. Its protein is CASSLVGARGEQYF. V usage is TRBV5-1 and J usage is TRBJ2-7; possible D gene TRBD2, 6 bases. Between the trimmed V and J ends, which lost 2 bases and 6 bases, there was a span of 15 bases. Germline-derived CDR1 and CDR2 are SGHRS and YFSETQ. The length of the CDR3 is 14 residues.

The sample holds many counts of this clonotype. V usage is TRBV6-2 or TRBV6-3 and J usage is TRBJ2-5; either TRBD1 or TRBD2 may supply D (5 bases each). CDR3 length equals 12 residues. Trimming removed 8 bases from V and 7 bases from J, with 14 bases in between. CDR1 and CDR2 from the germline V gene are MNHEY and SVGEGT. The CDR3 protein is CASVGDPLTQYF. CDR3 coding DNA: TGTGCCAGCGTCGGGGACCCTCTGACCCAGTACTTC.

This clonotype was detected ten times or more. The chain combines TRBV3-1 with TRBJ2-1, with D hard to call. V lost 5 bases, J lost 9 bases, and 8 bases lay in between. Germline assignment: CDR1 LGHDT and CDR2 YNNKEL (reference sequence). The CDR3 has 11 amino acids. CDR3 residues: CASSDLSEQFF. CDR3 DNA: TGTGCCAGCAGCGACCTAAGTGAGCAGTTCTTC.

This clonotype has just one count. The V call is TRBV2, the J call TRBJ2-7; D is ambiguous. The CDR3 spans 14 residues. Trimming cost V 1 base and J 1 base, with 8 bases left between them. Germline V gives CDR1 SNHLY, CDR2 FYNNEI. The DNA of the CDR3 is TGTGCCAGCAGTGAAGGACCGGGTTCCTACGAGCAGTACTTC. Translating it yields CASSEGPGSYEQYF.

Points on this clonotype: This sequence may be a read error, since a much larger clone differs from it by one base. The gene calls are TRBV15 and TRBJ2-7; perhaps D is TRBD1 or TRBD2 (6 bases each). Trimming shortened V by 10 bases and J by 6 bases, and 28 bases separated the two germline ends. This CDR3 spans 16 amino acids. The V gene's germline CDR1 is LNHNV and CDR2 YYDKDF (reference sequence). CDR3 nucleotide sequence: TGTGCCAGAAGTTTACAGGTGACAGGCAGGGAGGCCGAGCAGTACTTC. Translating it yields CARSLQVTGREAEQYF.

On this clonotype: Just one base apart from a much larger clone, this may be a read error. DNA for the CDR3: TGCAGTGAACTAGCGGGGGGCGCCGGGGAGCTGTTTTTT. Translated, it gives CSELAGGAGELFF. This sequence joins TRBV20-1 and TRBJ2-2, with 12 bases identical to TRBD2. V was pared by 7 bases and J by 6 bases, with 3 bases of the junction left unmatched. CDR3 size: 13 residues. Germline CDR1 and CDR2: DFQATT and SNEGSKA (reference sequence).

CDR3 residues: CASSLSTGTGANEQFF. CDR3 coding DNA: TGTGCCAGCAGCTTATCCACCGGGACAGGGGCTAATGAGCAGTTCTTC. This chain joins TRBV7-3 and TRBJ2-1; TRBD1 agrees at 10 bases. J gave up 7 bases and V 2 bases, and 8 bases lay outside the gene matches. Germline CDR1 and CDR2: SGHTA and FQGTGA. The CDR3 totals 16 residues.

V and J are TRBV19 and TRBJ1-1; TRBD1 matches at 7 bases. Germline trimming cut 9 bases from V and 1 base from J; bases unmatched to any gene: 8. This CDR3 is 14 amino acids long. The germline V gene encodes CDR1 LNHDA and CDR2 SQIVND (reference sequence). The CDR3 reads CASSRRDRNTEAFF. The DNA of the CDR3 is TGTGCCAGCAGCCGCCGGGACAGGAACACTGAAGCTTTCTTT.

The rearrangement uses TRBV11-2 and TRBJ2-1; D ambiguous. The CDR3 is made up of 14 amino acids. With 1 base removed from V and 7 bases from J, the gap between germline ends came to 11 bases. The germline V gene has CDR1 SGHAT and CDR2 FQNNGV. CDR3 sequence: CASSLVGIRNEQFF. CDR3 sequence (DNA): TGTGCCAGCAGCTTAGTGGGGATCAGAAATGAGCAGTTCTTC.

The sample holds a few counts of this clonotype. A much larger clone lies a single base off, so this may be a read error. The V gene is TRBV11-2, the J gene TRBJ2-3; 8 positions match TRBD2. There are 15 residues in the CDR3. Germline values: CDR1 SGHAT, CDR2 FQNNGV. The CDR3 DNA is TGTGCCAGCAGCTTTCGGGGGGGCCGGACAGATACGCACTATTTT. Its protein is CASSFRGGRTDTHYF.

The chain couples TRBV5-1 to TRBJ2-7; 8 positions agree with TRBD2. This CDR3 has 14 residues. The V segment lost 1 base and the J segment 7 bases; nucleotides outside the gene matches: 7. Germline CDR1 reads SGHRS; CDR2 reads YFSETQ. As DNA, the CDR3 is TGCGCCAGCAGCTTGTGGCGGGGGGCTGGGGAGCAGTACTTC. Translation gives CASSLWRGAGEQYF. The full variable domain, its missing parts supplied by reference TRBV5-1 and TRBJ2-7, is KAGVTQTPRYLIKTRGQQVTLSCSPISGHRSVSWYQQTPGQGLQFLFEYFSETQRNKGNFPGRFSGRQFSNSRSEMNVSTLELGDSALYLCASSLWRGAGEQYFGPGTRLTVT.

The chain carries TRBV2 and TRBJ1-4; unclear D gene. With 6 bases removed from V and 8 bases from J, the gap between germline ends came to 7 bases. Germline CDR1 and CDR2: SNHLY and FYNNEI. The CDR3 length is 11 residues. CDR3 nucleotides: TGTGCCAGCAGGAGGGTCGAAAAACTGTTTTTT. Translating gives CASRRVEKLFF.

J is TRBJ2-3 and V is TRBV11-1, with 11 bases fitting TRBD2. Germline CDR1 SGHAT, CDR2 FQDESV (reference sequence). This CDR3 region has 17 residues. The trim removed 4 bases at V and 1 base at J, leaving 7 bases unmatched. The CDR3 region is CASSSGTTSGGTDTQYF. In DNA form, the CDR3 reads TGTGCCAGCAGCTCGGGAACGACTAGCGGGGGCACAGATACGCAGTATTTT.

This clonotype was recorded once. The chain combines TRBV7-9 with TRBJ2-7; 7 bases line up with TRBD2. With 1 base clipped from V and 6 bases from J, the junction kept 9 bases outside the gene matches. Germline V gene sequence: CDR1 SEHNR, CDR2 FQNEAQ (reference sequence). The CDR3 contains 15 residues. The CDR3 nucleotides are TGTGCCAGCAGCTTAGGGCTAGCGGACAAAGGCGAGCAGTACTTC. This gives the protein CASSLGLADKGEQYF.

CDR3 in amino acids: CASSFVLGNTIYF. CDR3 coding DNA: TGTGCCAGCAGCTTCGTCCTCGGAAACACCATATATTTT. The chain uses TRBV7-9 and TRBJ1-3; D not certain. V was pared by 3 bases and J by 4 bases, with 7 bases between. Germline CDR1 SEHNR, CDR2 FQNEAQ (reference sequence). The CDR3 consists of 13 residues.

This sequence joins TRBV7-6 and TRBJ2-7; 8 bases match TRBD1. Germline V gives CDR1 SGHVS, CDR2 FNYEAQ. V shed 5 bases, J shed 1 base, and the junction held 10 bases outside the gene matches. The length of the CDR3 is 16 residues. The DNA for the CDR3 is TGTGCCAGCAGCCCCCGAGCTGGACAGGGATCCTACGAGCAGTACTTC. Translated, it gives CASSPRAGQGSYEQYF.

As regards this clonotype: It may be a read error: a sequence one base away is much more abundant. The chain links TRBV4-1 to TRBJ1-4, with D possibly TRBD1 on 5 matching bases. The CDR3 loop spans 16 amino acids. Germline V gives CDR1 MGHRA, CDR2 YSYEKL. The CDR3 protein is CASSPQPGTVNERLFF. CDR3 coding DNA: TGCGCCAGCAGCCCGCAACCCGGGACGGTTAATGAAAGACTGTTTTTT.

There are many counts of this clonotype. The chain joins TRBV20-1 to TRBJ1-2; 9 bases are a match to TRBD1. Germline V CDR1 and CDR2: DFQATT, SNEGSKA (reference sequence). The junction had 9 bases not matched to a gene; V was cut back by 5 bases and J by 8 bases. The CDR3 spans 13 residues. The CDR3: CSAGGDRARGYTF. CDR3 DNA: TGCAGTGCTGGAGGGGACAGGGCAAGAGGCTACACCTTC.

The chain recombines TRBV19 with TRBJ1-4, with unresolved D. V was pared by 3 bases and J by 0 bases, with 8 bases between. The V gene's germline CDR1 is LNHDA and CDR2 SQIVND (reference sequence). The CDR3 loop spans 15 amino acids. CDR3 region: CASSIVGATNEKLFF. The CDR3 DNA is TGTGCCAGTAGTATTGTTGGGGCAACTAATGAAAAACTGTTTTTT.